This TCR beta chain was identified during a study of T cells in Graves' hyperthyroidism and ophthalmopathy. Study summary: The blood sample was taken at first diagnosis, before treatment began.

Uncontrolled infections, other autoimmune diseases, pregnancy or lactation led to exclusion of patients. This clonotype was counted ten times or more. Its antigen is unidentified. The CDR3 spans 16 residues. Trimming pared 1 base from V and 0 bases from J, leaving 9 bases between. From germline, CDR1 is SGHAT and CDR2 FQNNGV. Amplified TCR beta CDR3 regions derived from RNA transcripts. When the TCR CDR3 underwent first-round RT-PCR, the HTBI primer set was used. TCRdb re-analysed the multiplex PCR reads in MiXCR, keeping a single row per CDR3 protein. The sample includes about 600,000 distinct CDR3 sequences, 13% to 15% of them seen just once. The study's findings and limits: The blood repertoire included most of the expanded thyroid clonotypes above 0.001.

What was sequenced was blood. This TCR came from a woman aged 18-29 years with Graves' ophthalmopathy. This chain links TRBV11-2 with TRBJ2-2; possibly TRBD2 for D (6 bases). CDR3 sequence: CASSLGRVANTGELFF. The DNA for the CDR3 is TGTGCCAGCAGCTTAGGGAGGGTGGCGAACACCGGGGAGCTGTTTTTT.